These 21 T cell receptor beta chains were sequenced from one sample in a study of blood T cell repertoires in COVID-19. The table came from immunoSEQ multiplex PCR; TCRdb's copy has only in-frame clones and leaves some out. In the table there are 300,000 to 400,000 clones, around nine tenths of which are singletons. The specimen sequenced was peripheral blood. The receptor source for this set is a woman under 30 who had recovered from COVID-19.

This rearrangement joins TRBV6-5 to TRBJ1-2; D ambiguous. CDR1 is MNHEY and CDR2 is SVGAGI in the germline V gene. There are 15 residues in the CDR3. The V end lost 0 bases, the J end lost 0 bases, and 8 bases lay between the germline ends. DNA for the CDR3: TGTGCCAGCAGTTACTCGATGTTAGCTAACTATGGCTACACCTTC. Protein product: CASSYSMLANYGYTF.

DNA for the CDR3: TGTGCCAGCAGCTTGGACAGGATGACCGGGGAGCTGTTTTTT. Translated: CASSLDRMTGELFF. The chain carries TRBV11-2 and TRBJ2-2; 7 bases align to TRBD1. This CDR3 is built from 14 residues. The germline CDR1 and CDR2 sequences are SGHAT and FQNNGV. V shed 3 bases and J 5 bases; nucleotides not matched to a gene: 3.

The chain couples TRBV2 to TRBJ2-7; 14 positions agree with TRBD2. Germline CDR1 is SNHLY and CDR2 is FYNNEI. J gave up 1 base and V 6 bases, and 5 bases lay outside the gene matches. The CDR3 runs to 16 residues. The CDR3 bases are TGTGCCAGCAGGGCGGGACTAGCGGGAGTGTCCTACGAGCAGTACGTC. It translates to CASRAGLAGVSYEQYV.

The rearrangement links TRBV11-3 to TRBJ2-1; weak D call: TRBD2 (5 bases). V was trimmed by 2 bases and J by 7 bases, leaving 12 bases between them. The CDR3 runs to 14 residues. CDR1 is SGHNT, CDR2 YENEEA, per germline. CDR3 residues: CASSLRPGKNEQFF. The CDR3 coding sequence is TGTGCCAGCAGCTTACGTCCGGGGAAAAATGAGCAGTTCTTC. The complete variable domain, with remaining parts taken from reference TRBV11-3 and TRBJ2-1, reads EAGVVQSPRYKIIEKKQPVAFWCNPISGHNTLYWYLQNLGQGPELLIRYENEEAVDDSQLPKDRFSAERLKGVDSTLKIQPAELGDSAVYLCASSLRPGKNEQFFGPGTRLTVL.

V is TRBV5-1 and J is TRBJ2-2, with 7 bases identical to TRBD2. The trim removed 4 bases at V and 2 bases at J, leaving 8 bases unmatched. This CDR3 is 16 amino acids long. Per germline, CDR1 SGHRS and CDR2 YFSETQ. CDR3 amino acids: CASSPGTNLNTGELFF. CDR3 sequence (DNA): TGCGCCAGCAGCCCGGGGACTAATCTTAACACCGGGGAGCTGTTTTTT. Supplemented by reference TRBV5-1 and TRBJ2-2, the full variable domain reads KAGVTQTPRYLIKTRGQQVTLSCSPISGHRSVSWYQQTPGQGLQFLFEYFSETQRNKGNFPGRFSGRQFSNSRSEMNVSTLELGDSALYLCASSPGTNLNTGELFFGEGSRLTVL.

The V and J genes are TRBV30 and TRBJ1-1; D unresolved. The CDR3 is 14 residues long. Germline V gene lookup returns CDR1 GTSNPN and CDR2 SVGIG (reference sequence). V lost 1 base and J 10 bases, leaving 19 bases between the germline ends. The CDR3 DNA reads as TGTGCCTGGAGTGGGGTCAGTGGCCTAGGTGGAGCTTTCTTT. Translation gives CAWSGVSGLGGAFF.

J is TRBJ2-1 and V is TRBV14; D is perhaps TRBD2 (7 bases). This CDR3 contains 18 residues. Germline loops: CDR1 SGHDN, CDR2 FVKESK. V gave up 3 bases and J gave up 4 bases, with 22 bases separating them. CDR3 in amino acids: CASSHRFGGGGLYNEQFF. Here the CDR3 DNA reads TGTGCCAGCAGCCACCGTTTTGGCGGGGGCGGGCTGTACAATGAGCAGTTCTTC.

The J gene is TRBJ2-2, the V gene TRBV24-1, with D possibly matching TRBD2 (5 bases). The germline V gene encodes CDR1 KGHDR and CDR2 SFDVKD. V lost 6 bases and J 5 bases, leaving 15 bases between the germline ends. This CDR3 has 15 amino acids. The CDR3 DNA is TGTGCCACCAGTCCTAGAGGGTACGAGACCGGGGAGCTGTTTTTT. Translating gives CATSPRGYETGELFF.

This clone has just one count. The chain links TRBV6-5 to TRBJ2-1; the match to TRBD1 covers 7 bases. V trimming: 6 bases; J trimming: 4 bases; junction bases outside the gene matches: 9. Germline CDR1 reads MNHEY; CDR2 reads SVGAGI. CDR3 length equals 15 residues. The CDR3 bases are TGTGCCAGCAGCAAAAGGGGACAGACTTACAATGAGCAGTTCTTC. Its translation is CASSKRGQTYNEQFF.

The CDR3, as DNA: TGTGCCAGCAGTCTGGGGGCGGCTGAAGCTTTCTTT. Translation: CASSLGAAEAFF. The chain combines TRBV7-9 with TRBJ1-1; TRBD1 might be the D (6 bases). Germline V gene sequence: CDR1 SEHNR, CDR2 FQNEAQ (reference sequence). This CDR3 has 12 amino acids. Trimming removed 6 bases from V and 6 bases from J, with 11 bases in between.

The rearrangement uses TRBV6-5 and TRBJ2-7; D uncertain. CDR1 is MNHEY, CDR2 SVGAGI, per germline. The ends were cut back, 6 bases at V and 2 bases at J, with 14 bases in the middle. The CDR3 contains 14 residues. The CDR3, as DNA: TGTGCCAGCAGGCCCCGAGGCGCCACCTACGAGCAGTACGTC. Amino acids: CASRPRGATYEQYV.

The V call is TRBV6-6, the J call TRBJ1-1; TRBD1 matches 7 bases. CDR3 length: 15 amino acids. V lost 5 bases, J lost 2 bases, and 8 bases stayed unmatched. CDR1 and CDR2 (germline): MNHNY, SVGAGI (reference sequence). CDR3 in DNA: TGTGCCAGCAGTAACACAGGGGTGGGTAACACTGAAGCTTTCTTT. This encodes CASSNTGVGNTEAFF.

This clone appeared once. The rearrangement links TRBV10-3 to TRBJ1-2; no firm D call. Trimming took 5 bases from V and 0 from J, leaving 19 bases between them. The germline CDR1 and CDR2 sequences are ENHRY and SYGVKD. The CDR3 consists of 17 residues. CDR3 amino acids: CAISNERAGVANYGYTF. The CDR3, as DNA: TGTGCCATCAGTAACGAAAGGGCCGGGGTAGCTAACTATGGCTACACCTTC.

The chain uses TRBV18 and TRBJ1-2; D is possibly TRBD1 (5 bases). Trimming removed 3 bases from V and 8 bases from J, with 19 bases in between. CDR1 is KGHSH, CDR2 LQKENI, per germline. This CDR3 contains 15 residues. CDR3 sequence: CASSPPGYTQGGYTF. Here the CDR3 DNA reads TGTGCCAGCTCACCGCCAGGGTACACGCAGGGAGGCTACACCTTC.

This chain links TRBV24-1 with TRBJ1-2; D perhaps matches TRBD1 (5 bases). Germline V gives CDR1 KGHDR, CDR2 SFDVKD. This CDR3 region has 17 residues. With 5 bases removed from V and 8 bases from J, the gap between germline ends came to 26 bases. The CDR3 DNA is TGTGCCACCAGTGCTACCAAGCCCCATGGAGGGGTCTGGGGCTACACCTTC. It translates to CATSATKPHGGVWGYTF.

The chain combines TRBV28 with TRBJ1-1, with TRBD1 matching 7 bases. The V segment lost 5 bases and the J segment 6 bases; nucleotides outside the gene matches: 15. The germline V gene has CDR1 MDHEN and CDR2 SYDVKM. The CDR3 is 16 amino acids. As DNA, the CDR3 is TGTGCCAGCAGTGGGACAACAGGGGTGGGTTCTTCTGAAGCTTTCTTT. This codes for CASSGTTGVGSSEAFF.

The CDR3 region is CASSSAGGHHNEQFF. CDR3 sequence (DNA): TGTGCCAGCAGCTCCGCGGGAGGCCATCACAATGAGCAGTTCTTC. This sequence joins TRBV5-4 and TRBJ2-1; 8 positions match TRBD2. CDR3 size: 15 residues. From germline, CDR1 is SGHNT and CDR2 YYREEE (reference sequence). Trimming took 3 bases from V and 5 from J; bases not matched to a gene: 7.

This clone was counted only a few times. The CDR3 region has the DNA TGTGCCTGGAGTGAAATCGGACAGGATAGCAATCAGCCCCAGCATTTT. Translating it yields CAWSEIGQDSNQPQHF. The rearrangement uses TRBV30 and TRBJ1-5; 7 nucleotides agree with TRBD1. V lost 1 base, J lost 0 bases, and 6 bases stayed unmatched. The CDR3 totals 16 residues. CDR1 and CDR2 (germline): GTSNPN, SVGIG (reference sequence). Together with reference TRBV30 and TRBJ1-5, the CDR3 gives the full variable domain: SQTIHQWPATLVQPVGSPLSLECTVEGTSNPNLYWYRQAAGRGLQLLFYSVGIGQISSEVPQNLSASRPQDRQFILSSKKLLLSDSGFYLCAWSEIGQDSNQPQHFGDGTRLSIL.

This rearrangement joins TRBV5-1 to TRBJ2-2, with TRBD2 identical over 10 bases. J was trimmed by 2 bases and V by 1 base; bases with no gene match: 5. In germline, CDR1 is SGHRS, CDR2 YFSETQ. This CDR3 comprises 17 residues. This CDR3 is CASSLSLAGVNTGELFF. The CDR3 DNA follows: TGCGCCAGCAGCTTGAGCCTAGCGGGAGTTAACACCGGGGAGCTGTTTTTT.

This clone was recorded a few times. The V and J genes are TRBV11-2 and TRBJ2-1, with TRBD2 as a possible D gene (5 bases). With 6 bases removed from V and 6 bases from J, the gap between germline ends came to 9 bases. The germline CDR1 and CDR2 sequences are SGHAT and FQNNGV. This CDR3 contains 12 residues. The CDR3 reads CASRDLFNEQFF. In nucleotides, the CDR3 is TGTGCCAGCAGGGACTTATTCAATGAGCAGTTCTTC.

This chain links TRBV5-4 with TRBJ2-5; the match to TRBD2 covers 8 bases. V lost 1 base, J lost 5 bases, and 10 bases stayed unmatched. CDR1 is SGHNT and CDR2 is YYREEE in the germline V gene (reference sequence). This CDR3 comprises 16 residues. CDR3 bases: TGTGCCAGCAGCTTGAGGCGGGAGGACTCTCGGGAGACCCAGTACTTC. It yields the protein CASSLRREDSRETQYF.